A selection of T cell receptor beta chains follows, all from one sample in a study of shared clonotypes between healthy human individuals. The table came from immunoSEQ multiplex PCR; TCRdb's copy has only in-frame clones and leaves some out. The sample comprises a few million clones, about 92% of which are singletons, and under 0.45% rests with the top ten. The specimen was naive CD4+ T cells from PBMCs. The receptors shown here come from a man in his late teens or twenties in good health. Some clones in this sample may be carry-over from other donors' samples. CDR3s include the opening cysteine and the closing phenylalanine or tryptophan. Fields, in order: D gene, clone size, V gene, J gene, CDR3 protein. D genes are given only for firm matches. Expanded clones are given a class, and other clones once, few, many or no size at all.

-	once	TRBV4-1	TRBJ1-2	CASSHLNRQGNGYTF
-	few	TRBV5-1	TRBJ1-1	CASSFQSGTEAFF
TRBD1	-	TRBV2	TRBJ1-5	CASSGQGGHSNQPQHF
-	-	TRBV18	TRBJ2-7	CASSPLGDREQYF
-	-	TRBV29-1	TRBJ1-1	CSVKGPMNTEAFF
TRBD2	-	TRBV4-3	TRBJ2-7	CASSQESLAGGKQYF
-	-	TRBV21-1	TRBJ2-7	CASSTSDGGPAYEQYF
-	-	TRBV7-9	TRBJ2-3	CASSLELDTQYF
TRBD1	-	TRBV6-5	TRBJ2-7	CASSPDRVEQYF
TRBD1	once	TRBV28	TRBJ2-2	CASRPWTGVAGELFF
-	-	TRBV7-2	TRBJ2-7	CASSLASTAYEQYF
-	-	TRBV18	TRBJ2-5	CASSPLLQTRGGTQYF
TRBD1	-	TRBV5-1	TRBJ2-7	CASRGGTGTSYEQYF
-	-	TRBV27	TRBJ2-1	CASSFGTTDSSYNEQFF
TRBD1	-	TRBV6-5	TRBJ1-1	CASSNDRGRGEAFF
TRBD2	-	TRBV5-6	TRBJ2-1	CASSVSGRRSYNEQFF
-	-	TRBV28	TRBJ2-4	CASSRYTTGGAKNIQYF
-	-	TRBV6-6	TRBJ2-7	CASSSGQPDSQQYF
TRBD2	-	TRBV7-9	TRBJ2-1	CASSSGGRAESSYNEQFF
-	-	TRBV5-1	TRBJ2-2	CASSLITGGNTGELFF
-	once	TRBV7-2	TRBJ1-5	CASRRESNQPQHF
TRBD2	-	TRBV9	TRBJ2-4	CASSGAVAGGKEDIQYF
TRBD1	-	TRBV10-3	TRBJ1-4	CAISESRDRGPREKLFF